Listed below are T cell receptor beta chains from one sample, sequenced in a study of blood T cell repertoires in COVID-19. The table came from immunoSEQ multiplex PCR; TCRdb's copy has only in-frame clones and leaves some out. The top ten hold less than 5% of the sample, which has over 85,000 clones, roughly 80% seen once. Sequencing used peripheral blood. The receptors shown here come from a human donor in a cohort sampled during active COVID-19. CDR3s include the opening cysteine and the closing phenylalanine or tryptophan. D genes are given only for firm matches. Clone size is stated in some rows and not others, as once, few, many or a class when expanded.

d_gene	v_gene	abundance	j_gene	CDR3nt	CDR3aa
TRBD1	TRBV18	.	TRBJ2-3	TGTGCCAGCTCACCCTGGACAGGGGATACGCAGTATTTT	CASSPWTGDTQYF
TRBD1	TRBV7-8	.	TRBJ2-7	TGTGCCAGCAGCTTGGGACAGGGAAGCGGGGAGCAGTACTTC	CASSLGQGSGEQYF
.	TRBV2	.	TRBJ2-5	TGTGCCAGCAGCGCCAACAGGGTCGAGACCCAGTACTTC	CASSANRVETQYF
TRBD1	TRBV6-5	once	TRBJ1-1	TGTGCCAGCAGTTCGACCCGGACAGGGCGCACTGAAGCTTTCTTT	CASSSTRTGRTEAFF
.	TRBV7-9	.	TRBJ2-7	TGTGCCAGCACCCCGAGTTACGAGCAGTACTTC	CASTPSYEQYF
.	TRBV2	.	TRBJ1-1	TGTGCCAGCAGCCCCCAGGTGGGGGCCCCTGAAGCTTTCTTT	CASSPQVGAPEAFF
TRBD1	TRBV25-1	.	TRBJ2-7	TGTGCCAGCAGTGAGGCCGGGACAGGGGGGAACGAGCAGTACTTC	CASSEAGTGGNEQYF
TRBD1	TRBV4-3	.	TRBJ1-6	TGCGCCAGCAGCCAAGACCAGGGGGCCCGTTTGGGTTCACCCCTCCACTTT	CASSQDQGARLGSPLHF
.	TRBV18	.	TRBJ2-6	TGTGCCAGCTCATACAGCACTTTCCCCTCTGGGGCCAACGTCCTGACTTTC	CASSYSTFPSGANVLTF
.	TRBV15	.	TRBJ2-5	TGTGCCACCAGCAGAGATTTGGGGGGATTAGAGACCCAGTACTTC	CATSRDLGGLETQYF
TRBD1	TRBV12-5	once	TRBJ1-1	TGTGCTAGTGGTTTGGTAGACAGGGTAGGAACTTCCGGTTTCTTT	CASGLVDRVGTSGFF
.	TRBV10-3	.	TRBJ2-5	TGTGCCATCAGTGAGGGGGAGGAAGAGACCCAGTACTTC	CAISEGEEETQYF
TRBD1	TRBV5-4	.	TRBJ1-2	TGTGCCAGCAGCTTGCCGGGACAGAACTATGGCTACACCTTC	CASSLPGQNYGYTF
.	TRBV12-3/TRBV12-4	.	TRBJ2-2	TGTGCCAGCAGTTTTCGAGAAACCGGGGAGCTGTTTTTT	CASSFRETGELFF
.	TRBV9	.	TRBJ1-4	TGTGCCAGCAGCGTCCTCCCAGGGGCAACTAATGAAAAACTGTTTTTT	CASSVLPGATNEKLFF
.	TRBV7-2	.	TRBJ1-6	TGTGCCAGCAGCCCGGCCGGGTCCTATTCACCCCTCCACTTT	CASSPAGSYSPLHF
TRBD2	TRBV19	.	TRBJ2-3	TGTGCCAGTAGTATTCTGGCGGGGGGGGTAAATACGCAGTATTTT	CASSILAGGVNTQYF
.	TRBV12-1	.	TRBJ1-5	TGTGCCAGCAGCTTTGCCCGGACACATCGCAATCAGCCCCAGCATTTT	CASSFARTHRNQPQHF
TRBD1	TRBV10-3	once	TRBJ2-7	TGTGCCATCAGCTCCACCGGGACAGGGTATTACGAGCAGTACTTC	CAISSTGTGYYEQYF
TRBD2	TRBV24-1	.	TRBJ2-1	TGTGCCACCAGTGATACCCGGACTAGCGGGGGGTTCAATGAGCAGTTCTTC	CATSDTRTSGGFNEQFF
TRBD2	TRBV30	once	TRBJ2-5	TGTGCCTGGAGTGATCCGACTAGCGACTGGGAGACCCAGTACTTC	CAWSDPTSDWETQYF
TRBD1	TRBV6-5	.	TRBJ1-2	TGTGCCAGCAGAGTGACAGGGGGCATGGGGGGCTACACCTTC	CASRVTGGMGGYTF
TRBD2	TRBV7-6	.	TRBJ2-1	TGTGCCAGCAGCCAAAGGACTAGCGGGGGTTCCTACAATGAGCAGTTCTTC	CASSQRTSGGSYNEQFF
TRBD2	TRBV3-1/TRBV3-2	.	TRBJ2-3	TGTGCCAGCAGCTGGAGCGGGGGGACGGGGACAGATACGCAGTATTTT	CASSWSGGTGTDTQYF
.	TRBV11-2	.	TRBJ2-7	TGTGCCAGCAGCCCTGGGGAGGAGCAGTACTTC	CASSPGEEQYF
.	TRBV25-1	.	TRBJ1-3	TGTGCCAGCAGTGAACCCACCCCGGCCGGGAGCTCTGGAAACACCATATATTTT	CASSEPTPAGSSGNTIYF
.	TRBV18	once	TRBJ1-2	TGTGCCAGCTCACCGCCGGCAGGAGGATATGGCTACACCTTC	CASSPPAGGYGYTF
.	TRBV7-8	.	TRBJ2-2	TGTGCCAGCAGCTTATTGACAGGGACTGACACCGGGGAGCTGTTTTTT	CASSLLTGTDTGELFF
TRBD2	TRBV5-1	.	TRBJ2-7	TGCGCCAGCGCGCCTAGCGGGGACTACGAGCAGTACTTC	CASAPSGDYEQYF
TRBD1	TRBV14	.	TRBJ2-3	TGTGCCAGCAGCCAAGAGAGGACAGGGCCTCCCACAGATACGCAGTATTTT	CASSQERTGPPTDTQYF
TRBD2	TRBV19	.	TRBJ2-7	TGTGCCAGTAGTAACCTGGGACTACGGGGCTACGAGCAGTACTTC	CASSNLGLRGYEQYF
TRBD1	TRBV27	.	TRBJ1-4	TGTGCCAGCAGCTTGGACAGGGTAAACGAAAAACTGTTTTTT	CASSLDRVNEKLFF